Sequencing of this TCR beta chain was carried out in a study of shared clonotypes between healthy human individuals. The data were produced by immunoSEQ multiplex PCR, yet TCRdb's version contains in-frame clones alone and is incomplete. The sample contains around 2.5 million clones, over 85% of which appear only once. CDR3 length: 11 amino acids. Trimming took 5 bases from V and 5 from J, leaving 6 bases between them. The germline V gene has CDR1 SGHTA and CDR2 FQGNSA. The rearrangement uses TRBV7-2 and TRBJ2-5; D is unclear. The TCR was taken from a man younger than 35 in good health. Some clones in this sample may be carry-over from other donors' samples. Source material: naive CD4+ T cells from PBMCs. Subset noted: CD45RA+ positively selected. Here the CDR3 DNA reads TGTGCCAGCAGCGACGTGGAGACCCAGTACTTC. Its translation is CASSDVETQYF. Full variable domain (outside the CDR3, taken from reference TRBV7-2 and TRBJ2-5): GAGVSQSPSNKVTEKGKDVELRCDPISGHTALYWYRQSLGQGLEFLIYFQGNSAPDKSGLPSDRFSAERTGGSVSTLTIQRTQQEDSAVYLCASSDVETQYFGPGTRLLVL.